Presented here are 18 T cell receptor beta chains from one specimen sequenced in a study of cytomegalovirus exposure and HLA in healthy donors. PCR employed 60 Vbeta and 13 Jbeta primers. Assay: immunoSEQ multiplex PCR; the TCRdb copy retains only in-frame clones and omits some. The repertoire consists of more than 150,000 clones, with about four fifths occurring once and the leading ten covering 1%. What was sequenced was PBMCs. The receptors originated from a woman aged 50 to 60 in good health and CMV-seropositive.

V is TRBV7-9 and J is TRBJ1-1; a weak D match, TRBD1 (6 bases). The CDR3 sequence is 15 residues long. Germline CDR1 SEHNR, CDR2 FQNEAQ (reference sequence). Trimming took 5 bases from V and 3 from J, leaving 16 bases between them. CDR3 sequence reads: CASSPGAGRDTEAFF. CDR3 in DNA: TGTGCCAGCAGCCCAGGGGCAGGGAGGGACACTGAAGCTTTCTTT.

The chain uses TRBV29-1 and TRBJ1-2; 9 nucleotides match TRBD1. CDR3 size: 12 residues. Germline CDR1 is SQVTM and CDR2 is ANQGSEA. V was pared by 5 bases and J by 8 bases, with 6 bases of the junction left unmatched. CDR3 nucleotides: TGCAGCGTTAAACAGGGGGCGTACGGCTACACCTTC. Protein: CSVKQGAYGYTF.

V usage is TRBV15 and J usage is TRBJ1-4; D is uncertain. Germline CDR1 LNHNV, CDR2 YYDKDF (reference sequence). The CDR3 consists of 16 residues. The germline V and J ends were trimmed by 0 bases and 0 bases, with 8 bases remaining between them. The CDR3 DNA sequence: TGTGCCACCAGCAGAGATTGGGCAACAACTAATGAAAAACTGTTTTTT. Amino acid sequence: CATSRDWATTNEKLFF.

The V gene is TRBV6-6, the J gene TRBJ1-2, with unresolved D. Looked up from germline, CDR1 is MNHNY and CDR2 is SVGAGI (reference sequence). V was trimmed by 8 bases and J by 0 bases, leaving 4 bases between them. This CDR3 region has 11 residues. The CDR3 loop is CASRANYGYTF. DNA of the CDR3: TGTGCCAGCCGGGCTAACTATGGCTACACCTTC.

The chain employs TRBV5-6 and TRBJ1-4; D call uncertain. V lost 0 bases, J lost 0 bases, and 15 bases lay in between. Germline V gene lookup returns CDR1 SGHDT and CDR2 YYEEEE. This CDR3 is built from 18 residues. The DNA of the CDR3 is TGTGCCAGCAGCTTGGCCGGGTTTGCCCTTGCAACTAATGAAAAACTGTTTTTT. Translation: CASSLAGFALATNEKLFF.

This chain uses TRBV9 with TRBJ1-2; possibly TRBD1 for D (5 bases). The CDR3 is made up of 12 amino acids. CDR1 and CDR2 (germline): SGDLS, YYNGEE. Trimming shortened V by 4 bases and J by 8 bases, and 12 bases separated the two germline ends. As DNA, the CDR3 is TGTGCCAGCAGCCCCCAGGGTGGAGGCTACACCTTC. It translates to CASSPQGGGYTF.

A single count supports this clone. The chain is built from TRBV9 and TRBJ2-3, with D possibly TRBD2 on 5 matching bases. CDR3 length: 13 amino acids. Germline assignment: CDR1 SGDLS and CDR2 YYNGEE. V lost 1 base, J lost 4 bases, and 7 bases lay in between. CDR3 bases: TGTGCCAGCAGCGTAAAGGAGGCAGATACGCAGTATTTT. This encodes CASSVKEADTQYF. The variable domain in full, with the rest retrieved from reference TRBV9 and TRBJ2-3, is DSGVTQTPKHLITATGQRVTLRCSPRSGDLSVYWYQQSLDQGLQFLIQYYNGEERAKGNILERFSAQQFPDLHSELNLSSLELGDSALYFCASSVKEADTQYFGPGTRLTVL.

The V gene is TRBV20-1, the J gene TRBJ1-1, with D possibly being TRBD1 (5 bases). Trimming removed 5 bases at V and 7 bases at J, with 11 bases between. The CDR3 totals 11 residues. The V gene's germline CDR1 is DFQATT and CDR2 SNEGSKA (reference sequence). CDR3: CSALRGFEAFF. The DNA for the CDR3 is TGCAGTGCTCTCCGGGGGTTTGAAGCTTTCTTT.

A single count supports this clone. V gene TRBV5-1 combines with J gene TRBJ2-7, with D hard to call. Germline V gene data show CDR1 as SGHRS and CDR2 as YFSETQ. Trimming removed 4 bases from V and 1 base from J, with 15 bases in between. This CDR3 region has 15 residues. CDR3 DNA sequence: TGCGCCAGCAGCGGCTCGGGTCTCCGGTCCTACGAGCAGTACTTC. Its protein product is CASSGSGLRSYEQYF.

This chain links TRBV7-3 with TRBJ2-3, with a tentative D call TRBD2 (5 bases). V was cut by 5 bases and J by 6 bases, with 12 bases left in between. The CDR3 is 13 residues long. Germline assignment: CDR1 SGHTA and CDR2 FQGTGA. CDR3 bases: TGTGCCAGCAGCCCCGGTAGCGCGGATACGCAGTATTTT. Residues: CASSPGSADTQYF.

The J gene is TRBJ2-7, the V gene TRBV18; 8 bases agree with TRBD2. CDR1 KGHSH and CDR2 LQKENI come from the germline V gene. The ends lost 4 bases at V and 4 bases at J; junction bases unmatched: 9. CDR3 length: 15 residues. CDR3 in amino acids: CASSLGSGIGYEQYF. The CDR3 coding sequence is TGTGCCAGCTCACTGGGTAGCGGGATCGGGTACGAGCAGTACTTC.

The chain has TRBV6-6 and TRBJ1-1; 7 bases fit TRBD1. J lost 2 bases, V lost 7 bases, and 10 bases had no gene match. Germline CDR1 reads MNHNY; CDR2 reads SVGAGI (reference sequence). The CDR3 is made up of 15 amino acids. The CDR3 reads CASKQPDRANTEAFF. The CDR3 DNA sequence: TGTGCCAGCAAACAACCCGACAGGGCCAACACTGAAGCTTTCTTT.

The chain has TRBV10-2 and TRBJ1-2; 9 nucleotides line up with TRBD1. V was clipped by 2 bases and J by 4 bases; unmatched bases: 17. This CDR3 region has 19 residues. Germline assignment: CDR1 WSHSY and CDR2 SAAADI. The CDR3 spells CASSETPTGGVVIPYGYTF. CDR3 nucleotide sequence: TGCGCCAGCAGTGAGACTCCAACAGGGGGCGTCGTAATCCCCTATGGCTACACCTTC.

This rearrangement joins TRBV2 to TRBJ1-2, with a tentative D call TRBD1 (6 bases). CDR1 and CDR2 from the germline V gene are SNHLY and FYNNEI. V was trimmed by 7 bases and J by 8 bases, leaving 17 bases between them. The CDR3 sequence is 13 residues long. CDR3 sequence: CASTFAGVQGYTF. DNA of the CDR3: TGTGCCAGCACTTTCGCAGGGGTACAGGGCTACACCTTC.

This sequence joins TRBV7-9 and TRBJ2-3, with D perhaps TRBD1 (5 bases). Per germline, CDR1 SEHNR and CDR2 FQNEAQ (reference sequence). The V end lost 4 bases, the J end lost 2 bases, and 13 bases lay between the germline ends. The CDR3 sequence is 15 residues long. CDR3: CASSSQGLDTDTQYF. The CDR3 region has the DNA TGTGCCAGCAGCTCGCAGGGTCTTGACACAGATACGCAGTATTTT.

The rearrangement links TRBV27 to TRBJ2-7; no clear D gene. The germline gives CDR1 MNHEY, CDR2 SMNVEV (reference sequence). This CDR3 is built from 13 residues. Between the trimmed V and J ends, which lost 0 bases and 6 bases, there was a span of 9 bases. In DNA, the CDR3 is TGTGCCAGCAGTTTATCGAGAGGTTCCGAGCAGTACTTC. It encodes CASSLSRGSEQYF.

J is TRBJ1-1 and V is TRBV7-9; D might be TRBD1 (6 bases). Germline V lookup: CDR1 SEHNR, CDR2 FQNEAQ (reference sequence). The CDR3 length is 14 residues. V shed 6 bases and J shed 4 bases, with 15 bases lying between them. The CDR3 loop reads CASRHNRVSTEAFF. The CDR3 coding sequence is TGTGCCAGCAGGCATAACAGGGTCTCCACTGAAGCTTTCTTT. The full variable domain, in which reference TRBV7-9 and TRBJ1-1 provide the parts outside the CDR3, is DTGVSQNPRHKITKRGQNVTFRCDPISEHNRLYWYRQTLGQGPEFLTYFQNEAQLEKSRLLSDRFSAERPKGSFSTLEIQRTEQGDSAMYLCASRHNRVSTEAFFGQGTRLTVV.

The chain links TRBV7-9 to TRBJ2-1; D call uncertain. Trimming took 5 bases from V and 2 from J, leaving 10 bases between them. CDR1 and CDR2 (germline): SEHNR, FQNEAQ (reference sequence). CDR3 length: 14 amino acids. The CDR3 loop reads CASSETSAYNEQFF. CDR3 DNA sequence: TGTGCCAGCAGCGAGACTTCTGCCTACAATGAGCAGTTCTTC.